Listed here is a single T cell receptor beta chain. These data originate in a study of blood T cell repertoires in COVID-19. Original analysis: Nucleated cell number was recorded as an estimate derived from reference gene primer amplification. Here immunoSEQ multiplex PCR was the method, and the copy in TCRdb shows in-frame clones only, minus some. V, J and clone size derive from that table, while D and trimming were established from the DNA sequence. The table records some 67,000 clones, 87% of them present only once. This TCR came from a woman older than 75 with acute or convalescent COVID-19. The source material was peripheral blood.

As DNA, the CDR3 is TGTGCCAGCAGTGAACAAACAGGGCCCTACGAGCAGTACTTC. Encoded protein: CASSEQTGPYEQYF. This sequence joins TRBV6-1 and TRBJ2-7; tentatively, D is TRBD1 (6 bases). This CDR3 comprises 14 residues. Germline values: CDR1 MNHNS, CDR2 SASEGT. Trimming pared 2 bases from V and 2 bases from J, leaving 10 bases between.